Shown below are 21 T cell receptor beta chains from a single sample sequenced in a study of shared clonotypes between healthy human individuals. Produced via immunoSEQ multiplex PCR; TCRdb's table is partial and in-frame only. The table has a few million clones, about 94% seen once. Sequenced material: naive CD4+ T cells sorted from blood. As to subset: CD45RA+ positively selected. These receptors all stem from a man younger than 35 in good health.

The chain combines TRBV10-3 with TRBJ2-7, with TRBD2 matching 8 bases. The CDR3 loop spans 16 amino acids. CDR1 and CDR2 from the germline V gene are ENHRY and SYGVKD. V was clipped by 2 bases and J by 4 bases; unmatched bases: 10. CDR3 coding DNA: TGTGCCATCAGTGAGGCAACGGGACTAGGTTCATACGAGCAGTACTTC. Its translation: CAISEATGLGSYEQYF.

The V and J genes are TRBV7-9 and TRBJ2-7; TRBD1 matches at 8 bases. Germline V gene sequence: CDR1 SEHNR, CDR2 FQNEAQ (reference sequence). The junction had 7 bases not matched to a gene; V was cut back by 5 bases and J by 4 bases. This CDR3 is built from 14 residues. CDR3 bases: TGTGCCAGCAGCCCCCGGGACAGGAGATACGAGCAGTACTTC. The encoded protein is CASSPRDRRYEQYF. Variable domain in full (rest from reference TRBV7-9 and TRBJ2-7): DTGVSQNPRHKITKRGQNVTFRCDPISEHNRLYWYRQTLGQGPEFLTYFQNEAQLEKSRLLSDRFSAERPKGSFSTLEIQRTEQGDSAMYLCASSPRDRRYEQYFGPGTRLTVT.

This clone was seen once. J is TRBJ2-3 and V is TRBV4-1, with 13 bases that match TRBD2. The CDR3 has 17 amino acids. Germline CDR1 MGHRA, CDR2 YSYEKL. V lost 3 bases, J lost 5 bases, and 8 bases stayed unmatched. The CDR3 bases are TGCGCCAGCAGCCAGGAACCGACTAGCGGGAGGAGAGATACGCAGTATTTT. Its protein is CASSQEPTSGRRDTQYF.

This rearrangement joins TRBV2 to TRBJ2-5; D not certain. This CDR3 is 15 amino acids long. Germline V lookup: CDR1 SNHLY, CDR2 FYNNEI. Trimming stripped 8 bases from V and 1 base from J, with 17 bases between. CDR3 residues: CASGAARSPQETQYF. DNA of the CDR3: TGTGCCAGCGGAGCCGCGAGGAGCCCCCAAGAGACCCAGTACTTC.

The genes are TRBV19 and TRBJ1-2; D is undetermined. In germline, CDR1 is LNHDA, CDR2 SQIVND (reference sequence). Trimming took 7 bases from V and 5 from J, leaving 17 bases between them. The CDR3 is made up of 14 amino acids. CDR3 DNA sequence: TGTGCCAGTACCGACGGAGCTCCGTTATATGGCTACACCTTC. Translated: CASTDGAPLYGYTF. Based on the CDR3 plus reference TRBV19 and TRBJ1-2, the full variable domain is DGGITQSPKYLFRKEGQNVTLSCEQNLNHDAMYWYRQDPGQGLRLIYYSQIVNDFQKGDIAEGYSVSREKKESFPLTVTSAQKNPTAFYLCASTDGAPLYGYTFGSGTRLTVV.

V and J are TRBV6-5 and TRBJ1-1, with a weak D call TRBD1 (5 bases). CDR1 and CDR2 (germline): MNHEY, SVGAGI. V lost 6 bases and J lost 3, with 14 bases in between. The CDR3 is 14 residues long. As DNA, the CDR3 is TGTGCCAGCAGGGGAAAGACAGCACACACTGAAGCTTTCTTT. Translation gives CASRGKTAHTEAFF.

The rearrangement uses TRBV29-1 and TRBJ2-5; D not resolved. Per germline, CDR1 SQVTM and CDR2 ANQGSEA. The CDR3 length is 10 residues. CDR3 in DNA: TGCAACCCGGATAAAGAGACCCAGTACTTC. Translated, it gives CNPDKETQYF.

V usage is TRBV6-6 and J usage is TRBJ2-1; D uncertain. Germline lookup yields CDR1 MNHNY and CDR2 SVGAGI (reference sequence). The CDR3 totals 15 residues. V lost 5 bases to trimming and J lost 0 bases, with 11 bases between them. The CDR3, as DNA: TGTGCCAGCAGTGGTGGGCTCGACTCCTACAATGAGCAGTTCTTC. It encodes CASSGGLDSYNEQFF.

The rearrangement uses TRBV19 and TRBJ2-4; TRBD1 matches at 10 bases. The germline CDR1 and CDR2 sequences are LNHDA and SQIVND (reference sequence). The V segment lost 6 bases and the J segment 0 bases; nucleotides outside the gene matches: 14. The CDR3 has 19 amino acids. Written as DNA, the CDR3 is TGTGCCAGTAGCGATCAACCGGGACAGGGGAAATTAGCCAAAAACATTCAGTACTTC. Its translation is CASSDQPGQGKLAKNIQYF. The full variable domain, completed using reference TRBV19 and TRBJ2-4, is DGGITQSPKYLFRKEGQNVTLSCEQNLNHDAMYWYRQDPGQGLRLIYYSQIVNDFQKGDIAEGYSVSREKKESFPLTVTSAQKNPTAFYLCASSDQPGQGKLAKNIQYFGAGTRLSVL.

The rearrangement joins TRBV19 to TRBJ2-7; 9 bases are shared with TRBD1. The trim removed 8 bases at V and 3 bases at J, leaving 11 bases unmatched. The CDR3 covers 15 residues. Germline CDR1 is LNHDA and CDR2 is SQIVND (reference sequence). The CDR3 DNA reads as TGTGCCAGTCGCAATACCGGGACAGGGCGCTACGAGCAGTACTTC. Translating gives CASRNTGTGRYEQYF.

This rearrangement joins TRBV6-1 to TRBJ2-1; 8 nucleotides match TRBD1. Germline-derived CDR1 and CDR2 are MNHNS and SASEGT. The V gene end was trimmed by 2 bases and the J gene end by 12 bases; junction bases not matched to a gene: 3. The CDR3 has 12 amino acids. CDR3 in DNA: TGTGCCAGCAGTGAATCCGGGACAGGGCAGTTCTTC. Protein product: CASSESGTGQFF.

CDR3 DNA sequence: TGCGCCAGCAGCTTGGTACCAGGGCTTGAAGGCTACACCTTC. Protein product: CASSLVPGLEGYTF. This chain uses TRBV5-1 with TRBJ1-2; maybe TRBD1 (5 bases). Looked up from germline, CDR1 is SGHRS and CDR2 is YFSETQ. Trimming pared 0 bases from V and 8 bases from J, leaving 14 bases between. The CDR3 consists of 14 residues.

The chain has TRBV7-2 and TRBJ1-1; no reliable D call. CDR3 length: 13 amino acids. V was shortened by 2 bases and J by 4 bases, with 8 bases between the two germline ends. Germline lookup yields CDR1 SGHTA and CDR2 FQGNSA. CDR3 coding DNA: TGTACCAGCAGCTTACGGTTGGGCACTGAAGCTTTCTTT. Encoded protein: CTSSLRLGTEAFF.

The chain is built from TRBV5-1 and TRBJ1-1; no clear D gene. Trimming removed 4 bases from V and 4 bases from J, with 14 bases in between. The length of the CDR3 is 14 residues. Germline V lookup: CDR1 SGHRS, CDR2 YFSETQ. The DNA of the CDR3 is TGCGCCAGCAGCCACGGTTCGGGAGGCACTGAAGCTTTCTTT. This sequence encodes CASSHGSGGTEAFF.

The chain is built from TRBV7-2 and TRBJ2-7; 7 nucleotides match TRBD1. Germline CDR1 reads SGHTA; CDR2 reads FQGNSA. V dropped 3 bases and J dropped 2; count of bases not matched to a gene: 4. The CDR3 loop spans 14 amino acids. CDR3 DNA: TGTGCCAGCAGCTTCGGACAGGCTCCCTACGAGCAGTACTTC. Translated: CASSFGQAPYEQYF.

The CDR3 nucleotides are TGTGCCTGGAGACAGGGGCAGGGGGTATACAATGAGCAGTTCTTC. Protein product: CAWRQGQGVYNEQFF. The genes are TRBV30 and TRBJ2-1; 7 nucleotides match TRBD1. CDR3 length: 15 amino acids. The V and J ends lost 3 bases and 4 bases, in that order; junction bases with no gene match: 9. Germline CDR1 and CDR2: GTSNPN and SVGIG (reference sequence).

CDR3 sequence (DNA): TGTGCCAGTAGTATAACCAGCGGGGACAGGGGGTACAATCAGCCCCAGCATTTT. Translating it yields CASSITSGDRGYNQPQHF. The V and J genes are TRBV19 and TRBJ1-5; 11 nucleotides align to TRBD1. The CDR3 is 18 residues long. J lost 3 bases, V lost 2 bases, and 9 bases had no gene match. Germline loops: CDR1 LNHDA, CDR2 SQIVND (reference sequence). Filled out from reference TRBV19 and TRBJ1-5, the complete variable domain reads DGGITQSPKYLFRKEGQNVTLSCEQNLNHDAMYWYRQDPGQGLRLIYYSQIVNDFQKGDIAEGYSVSREKKESFPLTVTSAQKNPTAFYLCASSITSGDRGYNQPQHFGDGTRLSIL.

This chain connects TRBV10-3 to TRBJ2-2, with 7 bases that match TRBD1. The germline CDR1 and CDR2 sequences are ENHRY and SYGVKD. Unmatched junction bases numbered 3, after V lost 2 bases and J lost 0 bases. The CDR3 extends over 16 amino acids. The CDR3: CAISETGQTNTGELFF. The DNA of the CDR3 is TGTGCCATCAGTGAGACGGGACAGACGAACACCGGGGAGCTGTTTTTT.

The V gene is TRBV25-1, the J gene TRBJ2-3; 7 bases map to TRBD2. The CDR3 covers 13 residues. After removal of 7 bases from V and 6 bases from J, the junction contained 7 bases not matched to a gene. Germline V gives CDR1 MGHDK, CDR2 SYGVNS. In DNA, the CDR3 is TGTGCCAGCACCCTGGCGGGAGTTGATACGCAGTATTTT. Translated, it gives CASTLAGVDTQYF.

The chain uses TRBV7-8 and TRBJ2-7; 7 nucleotides line up with TRBD1. Trimming at V came to 0 bases and at J to 1 base, leaving 3 bases not matched to a gene. From germline, CDR1 is SGHVS and CDR2 FQNEAQ. The CDR3 extends over 15 amino acids. The CDR3 DNA sequence: TGTGCCAGCAGCTTAGCGACAGGGCCTTCCTACGAGCAGTACTTC. It codes for CASSLATGPSYEQYF.

V usage is TRBV5-8 and J usage is TRBJ1-3; the match to TRBD1 covers 9 bases. The trim removed 4 bases at V and 4 bases at J, leaving 3 bases unmatched. CDR3 length equals 14 residues. CDR1 and CDR2 (germline): SGHTS, YDEGEE. CDR3 in amino acids: CASSGTGSGNTIYF. Written as DNA, the CDR3 is TGTGCCAGCAGCGGGACAGGGTCCGGAAACACCATATATTTT.